This is a list of T cell receptor beta chains from one sample in a study of T cells after yellow fever vaccination. TCRdb used MiXCR to reprocess the 5' RACE reads, holding one entry per CDR3 protein. Among approximately 260,000 distinct CDR3 sequences listed, over 4.5% were seen once. The sample was CD4+ T cells sorted from PBMCs, taken on the day of the yellow fever booster vaccination. These receptor sequences come from a man between 18 and 29 years old who received the YFV17D yellow fever vaccine. CDR3s include the opening cysteine and the closing phenylalanine or tryptophan. A D gene is named only where the DNA matches it firmly. Clone size is given for some rows only: seen once, a few or many times, or a class if the clone is expanded.

V	J	size	D	DNA	CDR3
TRBV3-1	TRBJ1-3	many	TRBD1	TGTGCCAGCAGCCGACAGGGCGGTAACACCATATATTTT	CASSRQGGNTIYF
TRBV30	TRBJ2-1	many	TRBD2	TGTGCCTGGAGTGTCCCTAGCGGACTGGGGAATGAGCAGTTCTTC	CAWSVPSGLGNEQFF
TRBV4-1	TRBJ1-1	few	NA	TGCGCCAGCAGCCCTGGGACGTTGGACACTGAAGCTTTCTTT	CASSPGTLDTEAFF
TRBV2	TRBJ1-5	few	NA	TGTGCCAGCAGTAGACAGGCCCGCAATCAGCCCCAGCATTTT	CASSRQARNQPQHF
TRBV27	TRBJ1-2	NA	NA	TGTGCCAGCCGGGAGGGTCCCTATGGCTACACCTTC	CASREGPYGYTF
TRBV5-1	TRBJ2-1	NA	NA	TGCGCCAGCAGCGGCGGGGTATCCTACAATGAGCAGTTCTTC	CASSGGVSYNEQFF
TRBV11-2	TRBJ1-1	many	NA	TGTGCCAGCAGCTTAGTGCGGAACACTGAAGCTTTCTTT	CASSLVRNTEAFF
TRBV4-3	TRBJ2-7	many	NA	TGCGCCAGCAGCCAAGATAAAGGTTCTTCCTACGAGCAGTACTTC	CASSQDKGSSYEQYF
TRBV10-3	TRBJ2-1	NA	NA	TGTGCCACTCATCCCGGGACCACCGTCAATGAGCAGTTCTTC	CATHPGTTVNEQFF
TRBV20-1	TRBJ2-3	NA	TRBD2	TGCAGTGCTCCAATGGGGGGACTAGACACAGATACGCAGTATTTT	CSAPMGGLDTDTQYF
TRBV24-1	TRBJ2-5	NA	NA	TGTGCCACCAGTGAGGGCGGGGCAGGGGCGCAAGAGACCCAGTACTTC	CATSEGGAGAQETQYF
TRBV10-3	TRBJ1-3	many	TRBD1	TGTGCCATCAGTAGGGACAGCTCTGGAAACACCATATATTTT	CAISRDSSGNTIYF
TRBV6-6	TRBJ1-1	many	NA	TGTGCCACCCGGGACCCAGGAGGTCGGGCTGAAGCTTTCTTT	CATRDPGGRAEAFF
TRBV6-2/TRBV6-3	TRBJ2-3	many	NA	TGTGCCAGCAGTGATTTTTTAGCGACAGATACGCAGTATTTT	CASSDFLATDTQYF
TRBV15	TRBJ2-3	few	NA	TGTGCCACCAGCCTCACGAATACGCAGTATTTT	CATSLTNTQYF
TRBV5-6	TRBJ2-5	NA	TRBD2	TGTGCCAGCAGGGTGGTGGCCGGGGGGGAGACCCAGTACTTC	CASRVVAGGETQYF
TRBV19	TRBJ2-3	few	TRBD1	TGTGCCAGTACCCAGACGCGAGGGGGGACAGGGACGGATACGCAGTATTTT	CASTQTRGGTGTDTQYF
TRBV4-3	TRBJ1-6	many	NA	TGCGCCAGCAGGTATCAACACTTAAGTTCGGACGAGTTGAATTCACCCCTCCACTTT	CASRYQHLSSDELNSPLHF
TRBV20-1	TRBJ2-4	many	TRBD2	TGCAGTGCAAGACTAGCGGGGTTAGCCAAAAACATTCAGTACTTC	CSARLAGLAKNIQYF
TRBV11-3	TRBJ2-3	NA	NA	TGTGCCAGCACCGCAGGGTCGGGAGATACGCAGTATTTT	CASTAGSGDTQYF
TRBV12-3/TRBV12-4	TRBJ1-2	few	TRBD1	TGTGCCAGCAGTTTTACGGGACAGGGGGCAGTTGGCTACACCTTC	CASSFTGQGAVGYTF
TRBV7-8	TRBJ1-6	NA	NA	TGTGCCAGCAGCTTATGGGGGTGGGGGGCGGCCAATTCACCCCTCCACTTT	CASSLWGWGAANSPLHF
TRBV12-3/TRBV12-4	TRBJ1-2	many	TRBD1	TGTGCCAGCAGTCAGACAGGGGGCCGGGGCTACACCTTC	CASSQTGGRGYTF
TRBV4-1	TRBJ2-5	NA	NA	TGCGCCAGCAGCCAAGTCTTCTGGGGAGAGACCCAGTACTTC	CASSQVFWGETQYF
TRBV12-3/TRBV12-4	TRBJ2-3	many	TRBD2	TGTGCCAGCAGTTCAGTAGCGGGGGGCACAGATACGCAGTATTTT	CASSSVAGGTDTQYF
TRBV18	TRBJ2-5	NA	NA	TGTGCCAGCTCACCAAGGGGTTTGCCGGAGACCCAGTACTTC	CASSPRGLPETQYF
TRBV5-5	TRBJ1-2	many	NA	TGTGCCAGCAGCTTGTTTAGGGTCTACACCTTC	CASSLFRVYTF
TRBV3-1	TRBJ2-1	many	NA	TGTGCCAGCAGCGGGGACTACAATGAGCAGTTCTTC	CASSGDYNEQFF
TRBV15	TRBJ2-3	NA	TRBD2	TGTGCCACCAGCAGTGGGCTACTAGCGGGGCTCACAGATACGCAGTATTTT	CATSSGLLAGLTDTQYF
TRBV12-3/TRBV12-4	TRBJ1-2	NA	NA	TGTGCCAGCAGTTTATCGAACAACTATGGCTACACCTTC	CASSLSNNYGYTF
TRBV20-1	TRBJ2-1	many	NA	TGCAGTGCTATGATTAATGAGCAGTTCTTC	CSAMINEQFF
TRBV2	TRBJ2-7	many	TRBD2	TGTGCCAGCAGTGCCCTAGCGGGGACCTCCTACGAGCAGTACTTC	CASSALAGTSYEQYF
TRBV2	TRBJ1-3	few	NA	TGTGCCAGCCGAGGGACCTCTGGAAACACCATATATTTT	CASRGTSGNTIYF
TRBV9	TRBJ1-6	many	NA	TGTGCCAGCAGCGTAGCCCTAGTGAGCACCCTCCACTTT	CASSVALVSTLHF
TRBV6-5	TRBJ1-5	few	NA	TGTGCCAGCAGTTACAGTGGGCCGACAAGCAATCAGCCCCAGCATTTT	CASSYSGPTSNQPQHF
TRBV7-8	TRBJ2-5	many	TRBD1	TGTGCCAGCAGCTGGATGGGGGACAGCCAAGAGACCCAGTACTTC	CASSWMGDSQETQYF
TRBV15	TRBJ1-5	many	NA	TGTGCCACCAGCAGAGATCGAGCCTATAGCAATCAGCCCCAGCATTTT	CATSRDRAYSNQPQHF
TRBV7-6	TRBJ1-5	many	NA	TGTGCCAGCAGTTTAGCGTCAGGTCTCAATCAGCCCCAGCATTTT	CASSLASGLNQPQHF
TRBV19	TRBJ1-2	many	NA	TGTGCCAGTTCACAGGGACATGGCTACACCTTC	CASSQGHGYTF
TRBV20-1	TRBJ1-1	few	NA	TGCAGTGCTAGACCAACAGGGCCAAACACTGAAGCTTTCTTT	CSARPTGPNTEAFF
TRBV5-6	TRBJ1-2	many	NA	TGTGCCAGCAGCCGGGACGTGAACTATGGCTACACCTTC	CASSRDVNYGYTF
TRBV7-2	TRBJ2-3	NA	NA	TGTGCCAGCAGCCCGGACTATAGTTCAGATACGCAGTATTTT	CASSPDYSSDTQYF
TRBV2	TRBJ2-7	NA	NA	TGTGCCAGCCACATCGACCTCTCCTACGAGCAGTACTTC	CASHIDLSYEQYF
TRBV3-2	TRBJ2-4	NA	NA	TGTGCCAGCAGCCAAGAGCAGGGAAGACAGGGGAAAAACATTCAGTACTTC	CASSQEQGRQGKNIQYF
TRBV7-2	TRBJ2-3	NA	NA	TGTGCCAGCAGCTTATGGGGGATACCACCGGGACCAGATACGCAGTATTTT	CASSLWGIPPGPDTQYF
TRBV5-4	TRBJ2-1	NA	TRBD2	TGTGCCAGCAGCTTGGATAGGCCAGGGACGGGGGGGCCTCCGTTCTTC	CASSLDRPGTGGPPFF
TRBV5-1	TRBJ1-1	many	TRBD1	TGCGCCAGCAGCTTAGGGGGCTTGGAGACTGAAGCTTTCTTT	CASSLGGLETEAFF
TRBV7-2	TRBJ1-6	NA	NA	TGTGCCAGCAGCCCTCGGACACCGATGAATTCACCCCTCCACTTT	CASSPRTPMNSPLHF
TRBV12-5	TRBJ2-3	many	NA	TGTGCTACACGACTGGACGGGTTTAGCACAGATACGCAGTATTTT	CATRLDGFSTDTQYF
TRBV28	TRBJ1-6	few	TRBD1	TGTGCCAGCAGTCTACAGGGGAGGGGTAATTCACCCCTCCACTTT	CASSLQGRGNSPLHF
TRBV29-1	TRBJ1-1	many	NA	TGCAGCGTTGTAGGTACATTGACGGTGAGGATGAACACTGAAGCTTTCTTT	CSVVGTLTVRMNTEAFF